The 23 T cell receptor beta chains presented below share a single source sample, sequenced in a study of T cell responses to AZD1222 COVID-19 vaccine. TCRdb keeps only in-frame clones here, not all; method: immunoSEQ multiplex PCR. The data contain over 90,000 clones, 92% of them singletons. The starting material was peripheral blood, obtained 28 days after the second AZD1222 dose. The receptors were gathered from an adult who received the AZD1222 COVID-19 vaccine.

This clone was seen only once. CDR3 nucleotides: TGTGCCAGCAGCTTATCAACAACCGGGGAGCTGTTTTTT. Amino acids: CASSLSTTGELFF. The V call is TRBV7-3, the J call TRBJ2-2; the D is unclear. The V and J ends lost 2 bases and 5 bases respectively, with 6 bases between them. This CDR3 is 13 amino acids long. The germline V gene encodes CDR1 SGHTA and CDR2 FQGTGA.

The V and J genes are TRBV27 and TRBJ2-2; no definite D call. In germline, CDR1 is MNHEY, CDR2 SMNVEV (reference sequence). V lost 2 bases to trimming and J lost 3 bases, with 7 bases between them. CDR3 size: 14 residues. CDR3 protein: CASSLGEDTGELFF. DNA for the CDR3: TGTGCCAGCAGTTTAGGCGAGGACACCGGGGAGCTGTTTTTT.

This CDR3 reads CASSTRTGARAFF. CDR3 in DNA: TGTGCCAGCAGCACGCGGACAGGGGCCCGGGCTTTCTTT. The gene calls are TRBV7-8 and TRBJ1-1, with 9 nucleotides matching TRBD1. The germline V gene has CDR1 SGHVS and CDR2 FQNEAQ. With 5 bases clipped from V and 11 bases from J, the junction kept 9 bases outside the gene matches. The CDR3 contains 13 residues.

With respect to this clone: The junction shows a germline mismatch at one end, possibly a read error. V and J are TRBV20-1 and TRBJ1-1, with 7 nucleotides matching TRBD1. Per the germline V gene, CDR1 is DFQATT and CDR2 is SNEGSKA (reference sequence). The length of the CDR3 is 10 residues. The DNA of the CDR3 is TGCAGTGCTAGAAACCGGGACAGTCCATGG. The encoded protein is CSARNRDSPW.

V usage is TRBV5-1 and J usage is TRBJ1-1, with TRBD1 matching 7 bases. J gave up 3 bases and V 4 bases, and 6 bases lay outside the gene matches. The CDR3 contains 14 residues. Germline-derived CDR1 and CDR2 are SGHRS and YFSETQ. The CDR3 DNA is TGCGCCAGCAGCGAGGGACAGTTGGACACTGAAGCTTTCTTT. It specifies CASSEGQLDTEAFF.

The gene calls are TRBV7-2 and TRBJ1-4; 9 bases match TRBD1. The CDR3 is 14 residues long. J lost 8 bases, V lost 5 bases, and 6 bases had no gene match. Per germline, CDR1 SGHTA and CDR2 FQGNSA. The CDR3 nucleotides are TGTGCCAGCAGCACCAGGACAGGGGAGGAAAAACTGTTTTTT. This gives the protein CASSTRTGEEKLFF.

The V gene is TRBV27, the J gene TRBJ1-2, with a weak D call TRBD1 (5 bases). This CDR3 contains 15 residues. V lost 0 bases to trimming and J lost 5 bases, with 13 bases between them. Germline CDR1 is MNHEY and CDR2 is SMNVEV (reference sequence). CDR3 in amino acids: CASSLSRGGQYGYTF. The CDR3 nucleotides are TGTGCCAGCAGTTTATCACGGGGGGGTCAATATGGCTACACCTTC.

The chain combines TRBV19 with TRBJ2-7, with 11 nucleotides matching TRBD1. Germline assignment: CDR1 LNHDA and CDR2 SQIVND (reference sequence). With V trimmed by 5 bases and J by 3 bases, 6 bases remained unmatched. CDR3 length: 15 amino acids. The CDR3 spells CASSPGQGGIYEQYF. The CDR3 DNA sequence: TGTGCCAGTAGTCCGGGACAGGGGGGGATCTACGAGCAGTACTTC.

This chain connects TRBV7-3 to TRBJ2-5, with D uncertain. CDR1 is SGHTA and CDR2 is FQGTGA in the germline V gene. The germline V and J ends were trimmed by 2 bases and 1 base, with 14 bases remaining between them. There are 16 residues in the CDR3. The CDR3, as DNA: TGTGCCAGCAGCTTAGTCTTTTCAGATTCCCAAGAGACCCAGTACTTC. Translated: CASSLVFSDSQETQYF.

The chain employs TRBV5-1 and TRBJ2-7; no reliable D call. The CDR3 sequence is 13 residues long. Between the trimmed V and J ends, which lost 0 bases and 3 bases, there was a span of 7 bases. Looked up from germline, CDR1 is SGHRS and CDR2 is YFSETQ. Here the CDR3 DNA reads TGCGCCAGCAGCTTGGAGACCAACTACGAGCAGTACTTC. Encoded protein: CASSLETNYEQYF. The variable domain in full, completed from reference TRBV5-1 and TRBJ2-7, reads KAGVTQTPRYLIKTRGQQVTLSCSPISGHRSVSWYQQTPGQGLQFLFEYFSETQRNKGNFPGRFSGRQFSNSRSEMNVSTLELGDSALYLCASSLETNYEQYFGPGTRLTVT.

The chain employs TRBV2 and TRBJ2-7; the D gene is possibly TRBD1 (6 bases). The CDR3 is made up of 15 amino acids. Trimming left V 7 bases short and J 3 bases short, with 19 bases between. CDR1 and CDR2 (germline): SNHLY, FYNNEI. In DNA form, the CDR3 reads TGTGCCAGCATTCTTAGCGCAGGGGTCAACTACGAGCAGTACTTC. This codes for CASILSAGVNYEQYF.

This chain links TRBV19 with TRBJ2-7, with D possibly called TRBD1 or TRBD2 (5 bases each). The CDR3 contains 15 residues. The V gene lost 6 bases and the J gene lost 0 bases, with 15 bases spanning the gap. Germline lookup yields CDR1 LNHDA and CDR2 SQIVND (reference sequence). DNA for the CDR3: TGTGCCAGTAGCTCCGGGACGGGAAGCTCCTACGAGCAGTACTTC. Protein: CASSSGTGSSYEQYF.

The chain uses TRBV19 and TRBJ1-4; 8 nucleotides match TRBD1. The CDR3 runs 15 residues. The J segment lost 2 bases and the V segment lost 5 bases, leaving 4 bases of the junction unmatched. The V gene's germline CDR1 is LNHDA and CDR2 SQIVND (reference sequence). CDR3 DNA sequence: TGTGCCAGTAGTGGCAGACAGGGGACTAATGAAAAACTGTTTTTT. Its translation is CASSGRQGTNEKLFF. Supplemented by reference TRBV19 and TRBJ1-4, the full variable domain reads DGGITQSPKYLFRKEGQNVTLSCEQNLNHDAMYWYRQDPGQGLRLIYYSQIVNDFQKGDIAEGYSVSREKKESFPLTVTSAQKNPTAFYLCASSGRQGTNEKLFFGSGTQLSVL.

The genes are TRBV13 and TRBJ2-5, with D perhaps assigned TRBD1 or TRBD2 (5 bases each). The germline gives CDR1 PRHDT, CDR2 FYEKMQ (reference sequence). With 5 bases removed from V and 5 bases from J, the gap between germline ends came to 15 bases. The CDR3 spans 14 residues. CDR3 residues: CASSHSLGEETQYF. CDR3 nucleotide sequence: TGTGCCAGCAGCCACTCCTTGGGGGAGGAGACCCAGTACTTC.

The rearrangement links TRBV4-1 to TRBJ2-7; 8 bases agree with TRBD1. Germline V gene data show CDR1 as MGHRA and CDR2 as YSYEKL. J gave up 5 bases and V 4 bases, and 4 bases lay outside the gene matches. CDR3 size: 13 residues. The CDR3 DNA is TGCGCCAGCAGCCCGAGGACAGGGAACGAGCAGTACTTC. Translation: CASSPRTGNEQYF.

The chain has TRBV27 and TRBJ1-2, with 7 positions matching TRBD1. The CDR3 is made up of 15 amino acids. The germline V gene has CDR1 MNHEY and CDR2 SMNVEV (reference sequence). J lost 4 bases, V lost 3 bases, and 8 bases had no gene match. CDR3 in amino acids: CASSFVKGAGYGYTF. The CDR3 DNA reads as TGTGCCAGCAGTTTCGTGAAGGGGGCAGGCTATGGCTACACCTTC.

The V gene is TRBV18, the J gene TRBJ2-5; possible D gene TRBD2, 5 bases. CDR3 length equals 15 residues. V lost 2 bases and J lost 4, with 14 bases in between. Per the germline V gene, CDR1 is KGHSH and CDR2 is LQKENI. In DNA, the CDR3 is TGTGCCAGCTCACCAGCGGGCGCCAAAGCAGAGACCCAGTACTTC. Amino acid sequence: CASSPAGAKAETQYF.

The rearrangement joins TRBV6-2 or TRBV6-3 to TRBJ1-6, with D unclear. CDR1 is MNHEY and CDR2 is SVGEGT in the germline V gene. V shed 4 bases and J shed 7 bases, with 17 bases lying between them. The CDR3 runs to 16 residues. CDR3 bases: TGTGCCAGCAGTTCAATCTCGACCCCGAGGAATTCACCCCTCCACTTT. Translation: CASSSISTPRNSPLHF.

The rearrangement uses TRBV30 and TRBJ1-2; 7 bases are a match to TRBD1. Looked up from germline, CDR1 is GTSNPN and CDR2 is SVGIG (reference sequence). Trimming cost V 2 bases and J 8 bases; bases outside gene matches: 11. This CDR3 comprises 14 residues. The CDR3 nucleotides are TGTGCCTGGAGTACACGACAGGGACCCGGGGGCTACACCTTC. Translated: CAWSTRQGPGGYTF.

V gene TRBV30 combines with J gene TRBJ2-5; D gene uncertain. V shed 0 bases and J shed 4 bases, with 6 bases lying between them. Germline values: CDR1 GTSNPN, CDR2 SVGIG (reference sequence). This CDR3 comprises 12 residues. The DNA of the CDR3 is TGTGCCTGGAGTGTTTCTATAGAGACCCAGTACTTC. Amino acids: CAWSVSIETQYF. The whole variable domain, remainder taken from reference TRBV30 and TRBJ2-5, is SQTIHQWPATLVQPVGSPLSLECTVEGTSNPNLYWYRQAAGRGLQLLFYSVGIGQISSEVPQNLSASRPQDRQFILSSKKLLLSDSGFYLCAWSVSIETQYFGPGTRLLVL.

CDR3 bases: TGTGCCAGCAGCTTGACGGGGGGGCAAGAGACCCAGTACTTC. Amino acids: CASSLTGGQETQYF. The chain recombines TRBV3-1 (or the pseudogene TRBV3-2) with TRBJ2-5, with TRBD2 identical over 8 bases. The V and J ends lost 5 bases and 2 bases, in that order; junction bases with no gene match: 4. Germline V gives CDR1 LGHDT, CDR2 YNNKEL (reference sequence). CDR3 length equals 14 residues.

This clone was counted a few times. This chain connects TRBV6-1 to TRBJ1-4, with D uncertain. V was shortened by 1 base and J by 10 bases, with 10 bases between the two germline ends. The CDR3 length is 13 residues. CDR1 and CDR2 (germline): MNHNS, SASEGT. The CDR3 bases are TGTGCCAGCAGTGAAGGGTCGTGGGGAAAACTGTTTTTT. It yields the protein CASSEGSWGKLFF.

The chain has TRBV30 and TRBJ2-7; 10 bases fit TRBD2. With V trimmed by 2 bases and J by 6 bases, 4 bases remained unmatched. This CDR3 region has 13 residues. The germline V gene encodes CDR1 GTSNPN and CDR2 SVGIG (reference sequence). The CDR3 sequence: CAWSWTSGSEQYF. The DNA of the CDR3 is TGTGCCTGGAGTTGGACTAGCGGTTCCGAGCAGTACTTC.